Presented here are 10 T cell receptor beta chains from one specimen sequenced in a study of T-cell reconstitution after alpha-beta-depleted transplantation in children. A TCRbeta library incorporating unique molecular identifiers was prepared. Via MiXCR, TCRdb re-called the PCR reads, giving one row per CDR3 protein. The sample consists of around 230,000 distinct CDR3 sequences, around a sixth of them appearing once. Sequencing was performed on PBMCs, mostly from graft donor cells, taken 360 days after TCRalphabeta/CD19-depleted stem cell transplant. The receptors originated from a male patient aged 2-9 years who had a stem cell transplant for acute lymphoblastic leukemia, so the T cells may come from the graft donor.

This chain joins TRBV29-1 and TRBJ2-2; maybe TRBD2 (5 bases). Trimming stripped 0 bases from V and 4 bases from J, with 12 bases between. This CDR3 is 15 amino acids long. Germline V gene data show CDR1 as SQVTM and CDR2 as ANQGSEA. The CDR3 DNA follows: TGCAGCGTTGAAGATCGGAGGAGAGGCACCGGGGAGCTGTTTTTT. The encoded protein is CSVEDRRRGTGELFF.

The chain carries TRBV15 and TRBJ2-7; D remains ambiguous. The CDR3 is 15 residues long. Germline V gene data show CDR1 as LNHNV and CDR2 as YYDKDF (reference sequence). V was cut by 4 bases and J by 3 bases, with 16 bases left in between. CDR3 sequence (DNA): TGTGCCACCAGCACTATGGCTGGAAAACTCTACGAGCAGTACTTC. Translated: CATSTMAGKLYEQYF.

This clonotype was seen ten or more times. The chain links TRBV7-9 to TRBJ2-7; D is possibly TRBD2 (5 bases). The CDR3 extends over 14 amino acids. Germline V gene data show CDR1 as SEHNR and CDR2 as FQNEAQ (reference sequence). Between the trimmed V and J ends, which lost 3 bases and 4 bases, there was a span of 13 bases. CDR3 residues: CASSLSDGDYEQYF. CDR3 sequence (DNA): TGTGCCAGCAGCTTGTCGGACGGGGATTACGAGCAGTACTTC.

This clonotype was observed a handful of times. This chain uses TRBV5-1 with TRBJ2-7; the match to TRBD1 covers 7 bases. The trim removed 0 bases at V and 3 bases at J, leaving 9 bases unmatched. This CDR3 region has 16 residues. Germline V gene data show CDR1 as SGHRS and CDR2 as YFSETQ. The CDR3: CASSLAPRDRVYEQYF. The CDR3 bases are TGCGCCAGCAGCTTGGCTCCCCGAGACAGGGTCTACGAGCAGTACTTC.

In this sample, this clonotype turned up many times. The V gene is TRBV7-3, the J gene TRBJ2-1, with TRBD1 as a possible D gene (5 bases). Germline V lookup: CDR1 SGHTA, CDR2 FQGTGA. Trimming left V 8 bases short and J 0 bases short, with 14 bases between. The CDR3 length is 15 residues. CDR3 DNA sequence: TGTGCCAGCCTACTTGTCAGGGCCTCCTACAATGAGCAGTTCTTC. This codes for CASLLVRASYNEQFF.

The chain carries TRBV5-1 and TRBJ2-7; TRBD2 aligns across 7 bases. CDR1 SGHRS and CDR2 YFSETQ come from the germline V gene. V lost 4 bases and J lost 0; bases outside the gene matches: 4. The CDR3 totals 14 residues. The CDR3 DNA sequence: TGCGCCAGCAGCCAAGCGGGGAGCTCCTACGAGCAGTACTTC. Translated: CASSQAGSSYEQYF.

The chain links TRBV6-2 or TRBV6-3 to TRBJ2-5; D not resolved. The length of the CDR3 is 17 residues. The ends were cut back, 7 bases at V and 0 bases at J, with 21 bases in the middle. The germline gives CDR1 MNHEY, CDR2 SVGEGT. CDR3 DNA sequence: TGTGCCAGCATCGGGTGGTCGCAAGGTCCCGACCAAGAGACCCAGTACTTC. It translates to CASIGWSQGPDQETQYF.

The chain combines TRBV18 with TRBJ2-3; 7 nucleotides agree with TRBD1. The CDR3 totals 15 residues. CDR1 and CDR2 from the germline V gene are KGHSH and LQKENI. The V gene end was trimmed by 6 bases and the J gene end by 8 bases; junction bases not matched to a gene: 14. The CDR3 reads CASSPSGTDLGTQYF. As DNA, the CDR3 is TGTGCCAGCTCGCCTTCCGGGACAGACCTGGGTACGCAGTATTTT.

This clonotype was counted a few times. This chain links TRBV5-4 with TRBJ2-6; 7 nucleotides line up with TRBD2. With V trimmed by 4 bases and J by 2 bases, 9 bases remained unmatched. CDR3 length: 17 residues. The germline V gene encodes CDR1 SGHNT and CDR2 YYREEE (reference sequence). CDR3 residues: CASSAGVLKTGANVLTF. The DNA for the CDR3 is TGTGCCAGCAGCGCGGGAGTATTGAAGACTGGGGCCAACGTCCTGACTTTC. The full variable domain, completed using reference TRBV5-4 and TRBJ2-6, is ETGVTQSPTHLIKTRGQQVTLRCSSQSGHNTVSWYQQALGQGPQFIFQYYREEENGRGNFPPRFSGLQFPNYSSELNVNALELDDSALYLCASSAGVLKTGANVLTFGAGSRLTVL.

The gene calls are TRBV7-9 and TRBJ2-7; possible D gene TRBD1, 6 bases. Trimming cost V 5 bases and J 8 bases, with 13 bases left between them. The CDR3 contains 12 residues. The germline V gene encodes CDR1 SEHNR and CDR2 FQNEAQ (reference sequence). The CDR3 spells CASSLEQGQQYF. As DNA, the CDR3 is TGTGCCAGCAGCCTAGAACAGGGACAGCAGTACTTC.